This note documents a single TCR beta chain sequence. Its specificity is not known. Germline CDR1 SGDLS, CDR2 YYNGEE. V trimming: 0 bases; J trimming: 5 bases; junction bases outside the gene matches: 12. The CDR3 is 17 amino acids. The data derive from a study of cytomegalovirus exposure and HLA in healthy donors. General study findings and limits: Presence/absence comparisons presumed near-even sequencing depth among donors. Most subjects had HLA-A and HLA-B alleles reportedly predicted accurately by TCR beta sequences.

With 60 Vbeta and 13 Jbeta primers, the PCR was carried out. Libraries were prepared by immunoSEQ multiplex PCR; TCRdb keeps only in-frame clonotypes and omits some of them. The sample contains approximately 220,000 clones, 82% of which appear only once. The specimen sequenced was PBMCs. The origin of this receptor is a man aged 35-49 years in good health and CMV-seropositive. This chain joins TRBV9 and TRBJ2-5; TRBD2 matches at 8 bases. The DNA for the CDR3 is TGTGCCAGCAGCGTAGAGGGAGCGGGAGTAAGGTTGGAGACCCAGTACTTC. This codes for CASSVEGAGVRLETQYF.